The rows below give T cell receptor beta chains drawn from one sample of a study of blood T cell repertoires in COVID-19. Using immunoSEQ multiplex PCR, the repertoire was profiled, and TCRdb retains in-frame clones only, with some absent. The table includes 55,000 or so clones, 90% detected once. Sequenced material: peripheral blood. The source of these receptors is a man aged 35 to 55 with acute or convalescent COVID-19. CDR3s include the opening cysteine and the closing phenylalanine or tryptophan. D genes are given only for firm matches. Clone size is shown for a subset of rows, as once, few, many or a class of expanded clone.

D: TRBD1
size: NA
V: TRBV10-2
J: TRBJ2-5
DNA: TGCGCCAGCAGTGGTAGGACAGGGTACCAAGAGACCCAGTACTTC
CDR3: CASSGRTGYQETQYF

D: TRBD2
size: NA
V: TRBV25-1
J: TRBJ2-5
DNA: TGTGCCAGCAGACCTGGGGCGGGAGAAGAGACCCAGTACTTC
CDR3: CASRPGAGEETQYF

D: NA
size: NA
V: TRBV11-3
J: TRBJ2-3
DNA: TGTGCCAGCAGCTTAGCAACGGGACACCAGACAGATACGCAGTATTTT
CDR3: CASSLATGHQTDTQYF

D: TRBD2
size: NA
V: TRBV10-2
J: TRBJ2-1
DNA: TGCGCCAGCAGGGTAGCGGGATCCAACTACAATGAGCAGTTCTTC
CDR3: CASRVAGSNYNEQFF

D: TRBD1
size: NA
V: TRBV7-9
J: TRBJ1-2
DNA: TGTGCCAGCAGCTTAGGGACAGGGGGCTCTGGCTACACCTTC
CDR3: CASSLGTGGSGYTF

D: TRBD2
size: few
V: TRBV30
J: TRBJ2-1
DNA: TGTGCCTGGAGCTCAAGGACTAGCGGGACTCTAATAAGGAATGAGCAGTTCTTC
CDR3: CAWSSRTSGTLIRNEQFF

D: TRBD1
size: NA
V: TRBV12-3/TRBV12-4
J: TRBJ1-2
DNA: TGTGCCAGCAGTTTAGGTCAGGGGGGCGGCTACACCTTC
CDR3: CASSLGQGGGYTF

D: TRBD2
size: NA
V: TRBV9
J: TRBJ2-7
DNA: TGTGCCAGCAGCGTAGCTCGGAGCGGGAGGGCCGACGAGCAGTACTTC
CDR3: CASSVARSGRADEQYF

D: TRBD1
size: NA
V: TRBV6-1
J: TRBJ2-5
DNA: TGTGCCAGCAGTGAGGGACAGGGGGAGACCCAGTACTTC
CDR3: CASSEGQGETQYF

D: NA
size: NA
V: TRBV7-7
J: TRBJ2-5
DNA: TGTGCCAGCAGCCGACAGATCCAAGAGACCCAGTACTTC
CDR3: CASSRQIQETQYF